The TCR beta chain under discussion was sequenced for a study of metastatic and nonmetastatic thyroid tumors. In the study overall: Repertoires of blood and of tissue (tumor or nodule) from malignant and benign thyroid patients were compared. General study findings and limits: Compared with benign nodules, malignant thyroid tumors were reported to have significantly higher TCR beta diversity in both blood and tumor.

Concerning this clone itself: The antigen remains undetermined.

Among the patients, none had received any treatment before thyroid surgery. V lost 5 bases, J lost 5 bases, and 9 bases stayed unmatched. Germline V gene sequence: CDR1 SGHRS, CDR2 YFSETQ. This CDR3 has 16 amino acids. As handled by the study authors: A classifier of distant metastasis in papillary thyroid cancer was built from CDR3 differences (across clinicopathological groups). TCRdb re-analyzed the PCR reads through MiXCR. Here the V and J calls rest on TCRdb's processing, not on the authors' analysis. Of about 14,000 clones in the sample, about a quarter were seen once. The source of this sequence is a female donor with papillary thyroid cancer or a benign thyroid nodule (not recorded which). Some clones in this sample may be carry-over from other donors' samples. Sequencing used tumor tissue. The genes are TRBV5-1 and TRBJ1-5; 11 positions match TRBD1. The CDR3 here is CASSFRTGGFDQPQHF. CDR3 DNA: TGCGCCAGCAGTTTTAGGACAGGGGGCTTCGATCAGCCCCAGCATTTT.